Sequencing of this T cell receptor (beta chain) was carried out in a study of blood T cell repertoires in COVID-19. Per the original methods: Reference gene primer amplification in the assay estimated nucleated cell counts. Assay used: immunoSEQ multiplex PCR; TCRdb lists only in-frame clones, some missing. The DNA was the basis for D and trimming; V, J and clone size are from that table. The sample yields 200,000 to 250,000 clones, about 90% seen once. The CDR3 runs to 17 residues. CDR1 and CDR2 from the germline V gene are KGHDR and SFDVKD. Germline trimming cut 11 bases from V and 3 bases from J; bases unmatched to any gene: 19.

Source material: peripheral blood. The V and J genes are TRBV24-1 and TRBJ2-3; 7 nucleotides match TRBD1. This clonotype originated in a man in his forties with active or convalescent COVID-19. CDR3 region: CAIAPDGQVLRTDTQYF. The CDR3 nucleotides read TGTGCCATCGCGCCCGACGGACAGGTCCTTAGAACAGATACGCAGTATTTT.